The entry that follows covers one T cell receptor beta chain sequence. With 0 bases removed from V and 1 base from J, the gap between germline ends came to 10 bases. Germline-derived CDR1 and CDR2 are LGHNA and YSLEER. This CDR3 comprises 16 residues. This entry comes from a study of patients and donors after allogeneic stem cell transplantation. TCRdb itself ran the RT-PCR reads through MiXCR, one entry per CDR3 protein. The sample contains around 70,000 distinct CDR3 sequences, 26% of which appear only once. Material for sequencing was blood, either unsorted or a sorted T cell fraction (not recorded which). The TCR comes from a human donor who was either an allogeneic HSCT recipient or a stem cell or donor lymphocyte infusion donor (not recorded which). It is not recorded whose cells these are; they may come from a transplant donor. The V call is TRBV4-3, the J call TRBJ1-3; TRBD1 is a possible D gene (5 bases). CDR3 DNA: TGCGCCAGCAGCCAAGATAGTGGGGGATCTGGAAACACCATATATTTT. Residues: CASSQDSGGSGNTIYF.